This TCR beta chain derives from a study of cytomegalovirus exposure and HLA in healthy donors. 60 Vbeta and 13 Jbeta primers were used in PCR. Clones were sequenced by immunoSEQ multiplex PCR, and TCRdb holds only the in-frame ones, with some missing. The sample holds around 140,000 clones, 76% seen once. With regard to this clone: Antigen unknown.

Study-wide results and limits: A reported reduction in N-insertions relative to the 666-donor mean was seen in an Asian-associated ancestry cluster in a later analysis. Some TCR beta chains (164 of them) were listed as cytomegalovirus-associated.

Sequenced: PBMCs. This receptor was identified in a female donor in good health and CMV-seropositive.

CDR3 DNA: TGTGCCAGCAGCTTAGCGGGGGCAGGGGGCACTGAAGCTTTCTTT. Amino acids: CASSLAGAGGTEAFF. The chain joins TRBV7-2 to TRBJ1-1; TRBD1 matches 7 bases. CDR1 and CDR2 (germline): SGHTA, FQGNSA. The ends lost 0 bases at V and 4 bases at J; junction bases unmatched: 5. The CDR3 is 15 residues long.